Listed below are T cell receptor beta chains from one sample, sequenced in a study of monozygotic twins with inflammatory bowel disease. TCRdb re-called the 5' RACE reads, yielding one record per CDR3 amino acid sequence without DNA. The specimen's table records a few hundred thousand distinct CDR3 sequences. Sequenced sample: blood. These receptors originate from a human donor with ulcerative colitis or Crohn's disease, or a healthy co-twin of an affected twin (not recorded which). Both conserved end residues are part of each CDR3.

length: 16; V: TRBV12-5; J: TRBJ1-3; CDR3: CASGALDRSGGNTIYF
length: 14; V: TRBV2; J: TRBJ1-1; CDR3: CASRGRQGPTEAFF
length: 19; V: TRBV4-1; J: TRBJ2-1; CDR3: CASSQPGLAGGTSYNEQFF
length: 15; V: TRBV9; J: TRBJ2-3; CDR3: CASSVVGQGTDTQYF
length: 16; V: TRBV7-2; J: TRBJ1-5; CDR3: CASSLALDRLTQPQHF
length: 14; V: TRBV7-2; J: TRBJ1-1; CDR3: CASSLVGRGAEAFF
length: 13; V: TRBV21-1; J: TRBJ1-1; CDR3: CASSRPGNTEAFF
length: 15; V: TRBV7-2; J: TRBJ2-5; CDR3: CASSLGRTSLGTQYF
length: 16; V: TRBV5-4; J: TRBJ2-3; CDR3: CASSLRSQGGTDTQYF
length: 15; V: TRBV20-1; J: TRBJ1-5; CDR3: CSGAQGARDNQPQHF
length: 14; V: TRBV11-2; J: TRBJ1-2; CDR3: CASSLTGLNYGYTF
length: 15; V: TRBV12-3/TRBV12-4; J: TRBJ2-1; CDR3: CASRRDDRVHNEQFF